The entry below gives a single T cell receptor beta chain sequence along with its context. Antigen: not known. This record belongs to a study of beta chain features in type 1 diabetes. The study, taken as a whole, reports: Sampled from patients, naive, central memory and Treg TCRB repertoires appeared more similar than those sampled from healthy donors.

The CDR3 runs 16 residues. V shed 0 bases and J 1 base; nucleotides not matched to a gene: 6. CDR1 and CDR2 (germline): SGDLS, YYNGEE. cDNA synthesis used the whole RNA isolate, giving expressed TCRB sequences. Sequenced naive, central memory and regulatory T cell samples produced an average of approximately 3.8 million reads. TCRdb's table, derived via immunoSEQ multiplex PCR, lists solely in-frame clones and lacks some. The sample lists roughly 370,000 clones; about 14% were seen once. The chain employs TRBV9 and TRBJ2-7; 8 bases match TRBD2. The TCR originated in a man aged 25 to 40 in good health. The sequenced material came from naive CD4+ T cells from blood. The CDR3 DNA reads TGTGCCAGCAGCGTAGCGGCTAGCGGGCCTTCCTACGAGCAGTACTTC. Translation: CASSVAASGPSYEQYF.